The rows below give T cell receptor beta chains drawn from one sample of a study of blood T cell repertoires in COVID-19. Clones were read by immunoSEQ multiplex PCR, and TCRdb kept only the in-frame ones, dropping some. The sample includes approximately 300,000 clones, under 95% of them seen just once. Sequencing was done on a sample of PBMCs or T cells enriched from blood (not recorded which). The receptors shown here come from a woman aged 25 to 39 who had recovered from COVID-19. Each CDR3 is given with its conserved first and last residue. D genes are given only for firm matches. Size tells how often a clone was seen (once, few, many) or the class of an expanded clone, and some rows leave it out.

CDR3 protein: CASSQVPTSGETQYF
CDR3 DNA: TGCGCCAGCAGCCAAGTCCCGACTAGTGGTGAGACCCAGTACTTC
V gene: TRBV4-1
J gene: TRBJ2-5
clone size: NA
D gene: NA

CDR3 protein: CASSFRAGYGYTF
CDR3 DNA: TGTGCCAGCAGTTTCAGGGCGGGATATGGCTACACCTTC
V gene: TRBV28
J gene: TRBJ1-2
clone size: NA
D gene: NA

CDR3 protein: CASSSKRGSSYEQYF
CDR3 DNA: TGTGCCAGCAGCTCTAAGCGGGGGTCCTCCTACGAGCAGTACTTC
V gene: TRBV5-4
J gene: TRBJ2-7
clone size: once
D gene: TRBD2

CDR3 protein: CASSQDTAGPTGELFF
CDR3 DNA: TGCGCCAGCAGCCAAGATACCGCGGGACCCACCGGGGAGCTGTTTTTT
V gene: TRBV4-1
J gene: TRBJ2-2
clone size: NA
D gene: NA

CDR3 protein: CASSLSSGDSPLHF
CDR3 DNA: TGTGCCAGCAGCTTATCAAGCGGGGATTCACCCCTCCACTTT
V gene: TRBV11-1
J gene: TRBJ1-6
clone size: NA
D gene: NA

CDR3 protein: CASSQGQGYNEQFF
CDR3 DNA: TGCGCCAGCAGCCAGGGACAGGGATACAATGAGCAGTTCTTC
V gene: TRBV5-1
J gene: TRBJ2-1
clone size: once
D gene: TRBD1

CDR3 protein: CASSLGVAGVSYEQYF
CDR3 DNA: TGTGCCAGCAGCTTAGGGGTAGCGGGAGTTTCCTACGAGCAGTACTTC
V gene: TRBV7-2
J gene: TRBJ2-7
clone size: NA
D gene: TRBD2

CDR3 protein: CASSLLGQGPYNSPLHF
CDR3 DNA: TGTGCCAGCAGTTTATTAGGGCAGGGTCCGTATAATTCACCCCTCCACTTT
V gene: TRBV28
J gene: TRBJ1-6
clone size: NA
D gene: NA

CDR3 protein: CASSPPGRTEAFF
CDR3 DNA: TGTGCCAGCAGTCCCCCGGGGAGGACTGAAGCTTTCTTT
V gene: TRBV2
J gene: TRBJ1-1
clone size: once
D gene: NA

CDR3 protein: CASSRLPGQMNTEAFF
CDR3 DNA: TGTGCCAGCAGCAGACTCCCGGGACAGATGAACACTGAAGCTTTCTTT
V gene: TRBV27
J gene: TRBJ1-1
clone size: NA
D gene: TRBD1

CDR3 protein: CASSYGLGSYEQYF
CDR3 DNA: TGTGCCAGCAGTTATGGACTGGGTTCCTACGAGCAGTACTTC
V gene: TRBV7-3
J gene: TRBJ2-7
clone size: NA
D gene: NA